This T cell receptor (beta chain) was obtained from a study of T cell repertoires in cytomegalovirus infection. For the study at large: Carrying CMV and the relevant HLA type showed in public TCR beta signatures.

V trimming: 7 bases; J trimming: 2 bases; junction bases outside the gene matches: 3. This CDR3 spans 13 amino acids. CDR1 is SQVTM, CDR2 ANQGSEA, per germline. General study results and limits: CMV-specific TCR beta clonotypes restricted by HLA-C dominated the ex vivo response.

Points on this clonotype: Its antigen is not known.

MiXCR was run by TCRdb on the reads, yielding one entry per CDR3 protein. Of under 300,000 distinct CDR3 sequences listed, over 15% are singletons. The V and J genes are TRBV29-1 and TRBJ2-1; TRBD1 matches 9 bases. This TCR was sampled from a human donor in good health (CMV status not recorded). Some clones in this sample may be carry-over from other donors' samples. Material for sequencing was CD8+ T cells from PBMCs. In nucleotides, the CDR3 is TGCAGCGCAGGACAGGGGCCCTACAATGAGCAGTTCTTC. It codes for CSAGQGPYNEQFF.